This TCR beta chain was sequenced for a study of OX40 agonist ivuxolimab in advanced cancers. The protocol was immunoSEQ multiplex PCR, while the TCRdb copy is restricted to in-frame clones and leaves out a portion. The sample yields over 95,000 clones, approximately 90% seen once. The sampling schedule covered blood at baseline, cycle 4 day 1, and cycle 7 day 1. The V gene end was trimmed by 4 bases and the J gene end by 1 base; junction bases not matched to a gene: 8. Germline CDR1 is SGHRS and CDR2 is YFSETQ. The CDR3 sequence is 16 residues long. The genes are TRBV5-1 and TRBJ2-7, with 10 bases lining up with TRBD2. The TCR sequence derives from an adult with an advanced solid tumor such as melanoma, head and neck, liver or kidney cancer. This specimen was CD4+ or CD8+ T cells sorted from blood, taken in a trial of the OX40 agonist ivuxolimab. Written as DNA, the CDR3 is TGCGCCAGCAGCCTCCTAGCGGGGGTAGCGTCCTACGAGCAGTACTTC. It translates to CASSLLAGVASYEQYF.